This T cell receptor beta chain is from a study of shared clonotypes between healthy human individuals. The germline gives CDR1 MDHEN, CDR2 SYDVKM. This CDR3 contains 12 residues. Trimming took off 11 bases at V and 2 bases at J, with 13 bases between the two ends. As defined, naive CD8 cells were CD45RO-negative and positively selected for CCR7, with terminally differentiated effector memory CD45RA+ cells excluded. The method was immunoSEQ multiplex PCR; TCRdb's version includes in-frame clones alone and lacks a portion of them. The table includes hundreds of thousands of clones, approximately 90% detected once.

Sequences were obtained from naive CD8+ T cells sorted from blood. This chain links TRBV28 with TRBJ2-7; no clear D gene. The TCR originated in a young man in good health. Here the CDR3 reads CACQGLAYEQYF. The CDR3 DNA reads TGTGCCTGCCAAGGTTTAGCCTACGAGCAGTACTTC. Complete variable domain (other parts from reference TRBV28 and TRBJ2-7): DVKVTQSSRYLVKRTGEKVFLECVQDMDHENMFWYRQDPGLGLRLIYFSYDVKMKEKGDIPEGYSVSREKKERFSLILESASTNQTSMYLCACQGLAYEQYFGPGTRLTVT.